One and the same sample provided the 18 T cell receptor beta chains below, sequenced in a study of shared clonotypes between healthy human individuals. The data were produced by immunoSEQ multiplex PCR, yet TCRdb's version contains in-frame clones alone and is incomplete. The table records roughly 1 million clones, 78% of them present only once. Sample: memory CD4+ T cells from PBMCs. This sample's subset: CD45RA-negative fraction. The receptors derive from a man aged 18-30 years in good health. Some clones in this sample may be carry-over from other donors' samples.

J is TRBJ1-4 and V is TRBV5-1, with D perhaps TRBD1 (6 bases). The CDR3 sequence is 15 residues long. The germline CDR1 and CDR2 sequences are SGHRS and YFSETQ. V lost 4 bases and J lost 8, with 18 bases in between. CDR3 sequence reads: CASSIGGQGREKLFF. In DNA, the CDR3 is TGCGCCAGCAGCATTGGGGGACAAGGGAGGGAAAAACTGTTTTTT. The whole variable domain, remainder taken from reference TRBV5-1 and TRBJ1-4, is KAGVTQTPRYLIKTRGQQVTLSCSPISGHRSVSWYQQTPGQGLQFLFEYFSETQRNKGNFPGRFSGRQFSNSRSEMNVSTLELGDSALYLCASSIGGQGREKLFFGSGTQLSVL.

This chain joins TRBV5-4 and TRBJ2-5, with D possibly matching TRBD2 (5 bases). The V and J ends lost 0 bases and 9 bases respectively, with 15 bases between them. Germline assignment: CDR1 SGHNT and CDR2 YYREEE (reference sequence). This CDR3 has 14 amino acids. The CDR3 is CASSLDAINGAQYF. In nucleotides, the CDR3 is TGTGCCAGCAGCTTGGACGCCATAAACGGGGCCCAGTACTTC.

The chain couples TRBV29-1 to TRBJ2-3; D is unclear. The CDR3 runs 11 residues. With 7 bases removed from V and 2 bases from J, the gap between germline ends came to 7 bases. Germline assignment: CDR1 SQVTM and CDR2 ANQGSEA. Here the CDR3 DNA reads TGCAGCGGGGTAGTCACAGATACGCAGTATTTT. This codes for CSGVVTDTQYF.

This chain joins TRBV5-8 and TRBJ2-5; TRBD1 is a possible D gene (6 bases). Germline V gene data show CDR1 as SGHTS and CDR2 as YDEGEE. Trimming removed 7 bases from V and 2 bases from J, with 12 bases in between. CDR3 length: 13 residues. CDR3 DNA: TGTGCCAGCTCTCGACAGGATCAAGAGACCCAGTACTTC. Protein sequence: CASSRQDQETQYF.

The V gene is TRBV27, the J gene TRBJ2-3; 9 bases match TRBD2. Trimming at V came to 1 base and at J to 5 bases, leaving 4 bases not matched to a gene. The CDR3 is made up of 15 amino acids. Germline V CDR1 and CDR2: MNHEY, SMNVEV (reference sequence). CDR3 residues: CASSLCSGSQDTQYF. CDR3 DNA: TGTGCCAGCAGTTTATGTAGCGGGAGTCAAGATACGCAGTATTTT.

In this sample, this clone turned up a few times. V usage is TRBV18 and J usage is TRBJ2-2; D ambiguous. CDR1 is KGHSH and CDR2 is LQKENI in the germline V gene. The V and J ends lost 2 bases and 1 base respectively, with 8 bases between them. The CDR3 extends over 15 amino acids. CDR3 nucleotides: TGTGCCAGCTCACCAACCCGGATGAACACCGGGGAGCTGTTTTTT. Translation gives CASSPTRMNTGELFF. The full variable domain, in which reference TRBV18 and TRBJ2-2 provide the parts outside the CDR3, is NAGVMQNPRHLVRRRGQEARLRCSPMKGHSHVYWYRQLPEEGLKFMVYLQKENIIDESGMPKERFSAEFPKEGPSILRIQQVVRGDSAAYFCASSPTRMNTGELFFGEGSRLTVL.

The V and J genes are TRBV15 and TRBJ2-3; TRBD2 is a possible D gene (5 bases). This CDR3 contains 13 residues. V lost 3 bases to trimming and J lost 4 bases, with 8 bases between them. Germline CDR1 reads LNHNV; CDR2 reads YYDKDF (reference sequence). CDR3 sequence reads: CATSSELADTQYF. DNA of the CDR3: TGTGCCACCAGCAGTGAACTAGCAGATACGCAGTATTTT.

The genes are TRBV4-2 and TRBJ1-4; 11 bases are shared with TRBD1. V trimming: 4 bases; J trimming: 14 bases; junction bases outside the gene matches: 18. Germline V gives CDR1 LGHNA, CDR2 YNFKEQ. The CDR3 totals 17 residues. Written as DNA, the CDR3 is TGTGCCAGCAGCCGACAGCAGGGACAGGGGGATGGGGCTTTGCTGTTTTTT. Translated, it gives CASSRQQGQGDGALLFF.

V and J are TRBV7-9 and TRBJ2-3; D perhaps matches TRBD2 (7 bases). CDR1 is SEHNR, CDR2 FQNEAQ, per germline (reference sequence). The V gene lost 2 bases and the J gene lost 4 bases, with 16 bases spanning the gap. The CDR3 spans 16 residues. In nucleotides, the CDR3 is TGTGCCAGCAGCTTATGGCGGGGGCAGGGAGCAGATACGCAGTATTTT. This encodes CASSLWRGQGADTQYF.

In the case of this clone: Other DNA sequences within the sample encode an identical CDR3. This chain connects TRBV18 to TRBJ2-1; D unclear. Germline values: CDR1 KGHSH, CDR2 LQKENI. The CDR3 totals 12 residues. V was pared by 1 base and J by 5 bases, with 3 bases between. CDR3 in amino acids: CASSPRDNEQFF. CDR3 sequence (DNA): TGTGCCAGCTCACCACGGGACAATGAGCAGTTCTTC. Using reference TRBV18 and TRBJ2-1 for the parts outside the CDR3, the full variable domain is NAGVMQNPRHLVRRRGQEARLRCSPMKGHSHVYWYRQLPEEGLKFMVYLQKENIIDESGMPKERFSAEFPKEGPSILRIQQVVRGDSAAYFCASSPRDNEQFFGPGTRLTVL.

The CDR3 protein is CASSIDDRGRGEAFF. Written as DNA, the CDR3 is TGTGCCAGTAGTATAGATGACAGGGGGCGCGGTGAAGCTTTCTTT. This chain joins TRBV19 and TRBJ1-1; TRBD1 matches 10 bases. CDR3 length: 15 amino acids. From germline, CDR1 is LNHDA and CDR2 SQIVND (reference sequence). V dropped 0 bases and J dropped 7; count of bases not matched to a gene: 5.

This chain links TRBV5-1 with TRBJ2-1; D may be TRBD2 (7 bases). Germline V lookup: CDR1 SGHRS, CDR2 YFSETQ. This CDR3 is 16 amino acids long. V lost 6 bases, J lost 15 bases, and 31 bases lay in between. In DNA, the CDR3 is TGCGCCAGCATGCAACTTCCTTCGGGGGCGGGAGAAGAGGTGTTCTTC. This sequence encodes CASMQLPSGAGEEVFF.

The V call is TRBV6-6, the J call TRBJ2-7, with 11 bases lining up with TRBD1. The CDR3 is 15 residues long. The germline gives CDR1 MNHNY, CDR2 SVGAGI (reference sequence). V shed 7 bases, J shed 0 bases, and the junction held 5 bases outside the gene matches. CDR3 nucleotides: TGTGCCAGCACCAGGGGGACAGGGGGCTCCTACGAGCAGTACTTC. Translated, it gives CASTRGTGGSYEQYF.

This clone was counted a few times. This chain's CDR3 is CASSTTRGLGKAFF. The CDR3 region has the DNA TGTGCCAGCAGTACAACCAGGGGGCTAGGGAAAGCTTTCTTT. The chain carries TRBV28 and TRBJ1-1, with 8 bases matching TRBD1. The J segment lost 9 bases and the V segment lost 5 bases, leaving 11 bases of the junction unmatched. The CDR3 runs 14 residues. Per germline, CDR1 MDHEN and CDR2 SYDVKM.

This chain joins TRBV11-2 and TRBJ2-3, with D hard to call. Germline V gives CDR1 SGHAT, CDR2 FQNNGV. V was cut by 5 bases and J by 6 bases, with 9 bases left in between. This CDR3 contains 12 residues. CDR3 nucleotides: TGTGCCAGCAGCCGAAGTAGGGATACGCAGTATTTT. It encodes CASSRSRDTQYF. Supplemented by reference TRBV11-2 and TRBJ2-3, the full variable domain reads EAGVAQSPRYKIIEKRQSVAFWCNPISGHATLYWYQQILGQGPKLLIQFQNNGVVDDSQLPKDRFSAERLKGVDSTLKIQPAKLEDSAVYLCASSRSRDTQYFGPGTRLTVL.

This chain joins TRBV6-1 and TRBJ1-1; no definite D call. This CDR3 has 14 residues. Germline values: CDR1 MNHNS, CDR2 SASEGT. The V gene lost 5 bases and the J gene lost 5 bases, with 15 bases spanning the gap. CDR3 sequence: CASSPRRGETEAFF. CDR3 nucleotides: TGTGCCAGCAGTCCTAGGCGGGGAGAAACTGAAGCTTTCTTT.

The chain has TRBV28 and TRBJ1-2; D call uncertain. Between the trimmed V and J ends, which lost 10 bases and 5 bases, there was a span of 11 bases. CDR3 length equals 11 residues. Germline loops: CDR1 MDHEN, CDR2 SYDVKM. CDR3 region: CAIQETYGYTF. The DNA for the CDR3 is TGTGCCATCCAGGAGACGTATGGCTACACCTTC.

The chain joins TRBV7-9 to TRBJ2-5; maybe TRBD2 (5 bases). Trimming shortened V by 1 base and J by 1 base, and 10 bases separated the two germline ends. This CDR3 contains 15 residues. Germline V gives CDR1 SEHNR, CDR2 FQNEAQ (reference sequence). The CDR3 DNA sequence: TGTGCCAGCAGCTTAGGGTGGGGAGCCCAAGAGACCCAGTACTTC. Residues: CASSLGWGAQETQYF.